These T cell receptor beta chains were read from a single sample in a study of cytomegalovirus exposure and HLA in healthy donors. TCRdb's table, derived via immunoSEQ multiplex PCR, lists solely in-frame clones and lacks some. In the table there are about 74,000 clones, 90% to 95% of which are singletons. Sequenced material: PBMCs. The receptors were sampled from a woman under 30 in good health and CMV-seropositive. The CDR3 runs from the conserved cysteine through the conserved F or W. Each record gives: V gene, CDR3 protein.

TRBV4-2	CASSQDPLAGQTQYF
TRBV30	CAWSLLAGPYEQYF
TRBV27	CASSLTQGGQPQHF
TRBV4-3	CASSQDPGGQNYGYTF
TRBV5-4	CASSFASAPYEQYF
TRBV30	CAWRLKGASNYGYTF
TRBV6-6	CASSNGVPQETQYF
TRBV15	CATSREAGPIQPLHF
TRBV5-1	CASRAHKAGGGVHYGYTF
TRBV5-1	CASSRTGGEETQYF
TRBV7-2	CASSLSGGDTQYF